The 27 T cell receptor beta chains listed next were all sequenced from one sample in a study of OX40 agonist ivuxolimab in advanced cancers. Some clones are missing from TCRdb's copy, which holds only in-frame ones; the method was immunoSEQ multiplex PCR. The data contain about 40,000 clones, approximately 82% of them seen just once; the ten biggest clones take up around 1.9%. The source material was CD4+ or CD8+ T cells sorted from blood, sampled in a trial of the OX40 agonist ivuxolimab. These TCRs come from an adult with an advanced solid tumor such as melanoma, head and neck, liver or kidney cancer.

This clone was detected a few times. This chain joins TRBV13 and TRBJ2-7; 10 nucleotides agree with TRBD1. The V and J ends lost 1 base and 5 bases, in that order; junction bases with no gene match: 8. The V gene's germline CDR1 is PRHDT and CDR2 FYEKMQ (reference sequence). This CDR3 is built from 16 residues. As DNA, the CDR3 is TGTGCCAGCAGCTTAGAGGTGGGACAGGGGCGTCACGAGCAGTACTTC. Translated: CASSLEVGQGRHEQYF.

The chain employs TRBV18 and TRBJ2-5; D possibly corresponds to TRBD1 (6 bases). Germline V lookup: CDR1 KGHSH, CDR2 LQKENI. The CDR3 sequence is 18 residues long. Trimming removed 0 bases from V and 7 bases from J, with 24 bases in between. CDR3: CASSPPFGQITIVGTQYF. In DNA form, the CDR3 reads TGTGCCAGCTCACCACCTTTCGGACAGATAACCATAGTAGGGACCCAGTACTTC.

This clone is medium-sized by share. V usage is TRBV6-5 and J usage is TRBJ1-2, with 9 bases identical to TRBD1. Trimming cost V 6 bases and J 3 bases; bases outside gene matches: 8. This CDR3 region has 15 residues. CDR1 and CDR2 (germline): MNHEY, SVGAGI. The CDR3 region is CASRHLQGAHYGYTF. CDR3 coding DNA: TGTGCCAGCAGGCACCTACAGGGGGCTCACTATGGCTACACCTTC.

Here the CDR3 reads CASSRAGGPDGELFF. The CDR3 DNA is TGTGCCAGCAGTCGAGCGGGGGGGCCGGACGGGGAGCTGTTTTTT. This chain connects TRBV2 to TRBJ2-2, with TRBD2 matching 10 bases. V shed 5 bases and J 7 bases; nucleotides not matched to a gene: 7. Germline values: CDR1 SNHLY, CDR2 FYNNEI. CDR3 length: 15 residues.

This clone has a single count. This rearrangement joins TRBV19 to TRBJ1-4, with 8 positions matching TRBD1. Germline V gives CDR1 LNHDA, CDR2 SQIVND (reference sequence). The CDR3 has 14 residues. Unmatched junction bases numbered 7, after V lost 5 bases and J lost 8 bases. The CDR3 DNA is TGTGCCAGTAGTGAAACAGGGGGAGAAGAAAAACTGTTTTTT. Its protein product is CASSETGGEEKLFF. Using reference TRBV19 and TRBJ1-4 for the parts outside the CDR3, the full variable domain is DGGITQSPKYLFRKEGQNVTLSCEQNLNHDAMYWYRQDPGQGLRLIYYSQIVNDFQKGDIAEGYSVSREKKESFPLTVTSAQKNPTAFYLCASSETGGEEKLFFGSGTQLSVL.

The rearrangement joins TRBV30 to TRBJ2-7; TRBD2 matches at 9 bases. Germline lookup yields CDR1 GTSNPN and CDR2 SVGIG (reference sequence). The CDR3 totals 14 residues. The V gene end was trimmed by 0 bases and the J gene end by 5 bases; junction bases not matched to a gene: 5. The CDR3 region has the DNA TGTGCCTGGAGTGTGGGACTAGCTTTACACGAGCAGTACTTC. This encodes CAWSVGLALHEQYF.

The rearrangement links TRBV4-1 to TRBJ2-2, with a tentative D call TRBD1 (6 bases). Trimming removed 3 bases at V and 4 bases at J, with 12 bases between. Germline V gene lookup returns CDR1 MGHRA and CDR2 YSYEKL. This CDR3 is built from 15 residues. CDR3 DNA: TGCGCCAGCAGCCAGGGGTGGACAGCCACCGGGGAGCTGTTTTTT. Translated, it gives CASSQGWTATGELFF.

The gene calls are TRBV6-1 and TRBJ1-5; weak D call: TRBD1 (6 bases). Germline loops: CDR1 MNHNS, CDR2 SASEGT. The V gene lost 1 base and the J gene lost 6 bases, with 10 bases spanning the gap. The CDR3 extends over 14 amino acids. The CDR3 DNA is TGTGCCAGCAGTGAAGTGGGGGGGCGTCAGCCCCAGCATTTT. Amino acids: CASSEVGGRQPQHF.

The chain is built from TRBV2 and TRBJ1-2; 9 bases agree with TRBD1. With V trimmed by 4 bases and J by 8 bases, 5 bases remained unmatched. This CDR3 has 13 residues. Germline assignment: CDR1 SNHLY and CDR2 FYNNEI. CDR3 residues: CASSGTGALGYTF. The CDR3 coding sequence is TGTGCCAGCAGTGGGACAGGGGCCTTGGGCTACACCTTC. Based on the CDR3 plus reference TRBV2 and TRBJ1-2, the full variable domain is EPEVTQTPSHQVTQMGQEVILRCVPISNHLYFYWYRQILGQKVEFLVSFYNNEISEKSEIFDDQFSVERPDGSNFTLKIRSTKLEDSAMYFCASSGTGALGYTFGSGTRLTVV.

DNA of the CDR3: TGTGCCACCAGCAGAGAGCTAACGGGACCCGGCCGTCGGAGTTCACCCCTCCACTTT. Its protein is CATSRELTGPGRRSSPLHF. This chain links TRBV15 with TRBJ1-6, with a weak D call TRBD1 (5 bases). In germline, CDR1 is LNHNV, CDR2 YYDKDF (reference sequence). The CDR3 extends over 19 amino acids. Deletions cut 0 bases from V and 9 bases from J, with 24 bases between.

The DNA of the CDR3 is TGTGCCAGCAGCCAAGGGAGGGGCTACTCTAAGGAGCGTTACTTC. Its translation: CASSQGRGYSKERYF. The chain links TRBV4-2 to TRBJ2-7; TRBD2 is a possible D gene (6 bases). CDR1 is LGHNA, CDR2 YNFKEQ, per germline. The CDR3 spans 15 residues. V lost 1 base and J 13 bases, leaving 23 bases between the germline ends.

For the CDR3, the DNA is TGTGCCAGCAGTTACCGGCAGGGCGTGGATGGCTACACCTTC. It codes for CASSYRQGVDGYTF. The chain combines TRBV6-6 with TRBJ1-2; D is perhaps TRBD1 (5 bases). CDR1 MNHNY and CDR2 SVGAGI come from the germline V gene (reference sequence). This CDR3 is 14 amino acids long. Trimming shortened V by 2 bases and J by 6 bases, and 13 bases separated the two germline ends.

This clone was seen only once. The rearrangement uses TRBV15 and TRBJ2-1, with D possibly being TRBD2 (5 bases). V shed 1 base and J shed 5 bases, with 12 bases lying between them. The CDR3 length is 15 residues. The germline CDR1 and CDR2 sequences are LNHNV and YYDKDF (reference sequence). CDR3 amino acids: CATSRGTFKDNEQFF. As DNA, the CDR3 is TGTGCCACCAGCAGAGGGACTTTTAAAGACAATGAGCAGTTCTTC.

The chain joins TRBV5-4 to TRBJ2-7, with TRBD2 identical over 9 bases. V shed 2 bases, J shed 1 base, and the junction held 13 bases outside the gene matches. Per the germline V gene, CDR1 is SGHNT and CDR2 is YYREEE (reference sequence). The CDR3 length is 18 residues. CDR3 protein: CASSFGLWRLAESYEQYF. CDR3 bases: TGTGCCAGCAGCTTCGGATTGTGGCGACTAGCGGAATCCTACGAGCAGTACTTC.

The chain recombines TRBV6-1 with TRBJ2-3; TRBD1 matches 9 bases. CDR1 and CDR2 (germline): MNHNS, SASEGT. CDR3 length: 14 residues. Losses at the gene ends were 4 bases for V and 5 bases for J; bases not matched to a gene: 4. The CDR3 loop reads CASSGTGVRDTQYF. The CDR3 DNA reads as TGTGCCAGCAGTGGGACAGGGGTTAGAGATACGCAGTATTTT.

The table lists this clone with a few counts. The chain is built from TRBV7-9 and TRBJ2-6; 8 positions match TRBD1. J lost 0 bases, V lost 3 bases, and 10 bases had no gene match. The CDR3 loop spans 19 amino acids. Germline V gene data show CDR1 as SEHNR and CDR2 as FQNEAQ (reference sequence). The DNA of the CDR3 is TGTGCCAGCAGCTTCTTAGCCGGGACAGGTACCTCTGGGGCCAACGTCCTGACTTTC. Protein sequence: CASSFLAGTGTSGANVLTF.

This chain links TRBV9 with TRBJ1-3, with a weak D call TRBD1 (5 bases). Deletions cut 4 bases from V and 4 bases from J, with 18 bases between. Germline V gives CDR1 SGDLS, CDR2 YYNGEE. This CDR3 spans 16 amino acids. CDR3 residues: CASSPRAWGSGNTIYF. DNA for the CDR3: TGTGCCAGCAGCCCCAGGGCATGGGGATCAGGAAACACCATATATTTT. Full variable domain (remainder filled in from reference TRBV9 and TRBJ1-3): DSGVTQTPKHLITATGQRVTLRCSPRSGDLSVYWYQQSLDQGLQFLIQYYNGEERAKGNILERFSAQQFPDLHSELNLSSLELGDSALYFCASSPRAWGSGNTIYFGEGSWLTVV.

The chain combines TRBV29-1 with TRBJ2-3, with 9 bases aligning to TRBD2. The V segment lost 4 bases and the J segment 3 bases; nucleotides outside the gene matches: 17. Germline CDR1 and CDR2: SQVTM and ANQGSEA. The length of the CDR3 is 18 residues. The CDR3 reads CSVGGLAADGFATDTQYF. The CDR3 DNA reads TGCAGCGTTGGGGGACTAGCAGCGGACGGGTTTGCGACAGATACGCAGTATTTT.

The V call is TRBV10-3, the J call TRBJ2-7; 7 positions match TRBD1. The CDR3 totals 11 residues. With V trimmed by 4 bases and J by 11 bases, 5 bases remained unmatched. Per the germline V gene, CDR1 is ENHRY and CDR2 is SYGVKD. CDR3 nucleotide sequence: TGTGCCATCAGTGGAGGCCAGGGGGAGTACTTC. This translates into CAISGGQGEYF.

The chain couples TRBV9 to TRBJ2-3, with D unresolved. V dropped 0 bases and J dropped 2 bases, with 16 bases sitting between them. Per germline, CDR1 SGDLS and CDR2 YYNGEE. This CDR3 is 17 amino acids long. CDR3 sequence: CASSVATVALSTDTQYF. CDR3 coding DNA: TGTGCCAGCAGCGTAGCTACCGTGGCACTTTCCACAGATACGCAGTATTTT.

The J gene is TRBJ2-5, the V gene TRBV11-2; the D gene is possibly TRBD2 (6 bases). This CDR3 region has 14 residues. Germline assignment: CDR1 SGHAT and CDR2 FQNNGV. The V end lost 6 bases, the J end lost 2 bases, and 13 bases lay between the germline ends. DNA for the CDR3: TGTGCCAGCAGTACGACGGGGGTACAAGAGACCCAGTACTTC. This sequence encodes CASSTTGVQETQYF.

The rearrangement uses TRBV5-1 and TRBJ2-3; unclear D gene. Germline loops: CDR1 SGHRS, CDR2 YFSETQ. CDR3 length: 12 residues. V dropped 4 bases and J dropped 2 bases, with 5 bases sitting between them. The DNA for the CDR3 is TGCGCCAGCAGCGCCAACACAGATACGCAGTATTTT. Protein sequence: CASSANTDTQYF.

The chain is built from TRBV11-2 and TRBJ1-2, with TRBD1 as a possible D gene (5 bases). Trimming shortened V by 5 bases and J by 1 base, and 11 bases separated the two germline ends. Per germline, CDR1 SGHAT and CDR2 FQNNGV. CDR3 size: 14 residues. CDR3 DNA: TGTGCCAGCAGCCATCAGGGCAGTAACTATGGCTACACCTTC. Protein product: CASSHQGSNYGYTF.

The V call is TRBV11-3, the J call TRBJ2-7; possibly TRBD2 for D (5 bases). Between the trimmed V and J ends, which lost 11 bases and 0 bases, there was a span of 20 bases. CDR3 length equals 15 residues. CDR1 and CDR2 from the germline V gene are SGHNT and YENEEA. The CDR3 loop is CASHGEAEGSYEQYF. CDR3 sequence (DNA): TGTGCCTCCCACGGCGAAGCCGAGGGCTCCTACGAGCAGTACTTC.

The genes are TRBV2 and TRBJ1-1; no clear D gene. This CDR3 is 15 amino acids long. Deletions cut 6 bases from V and 1 base from J, with 15 bases between. Germline V CDR1 and CDR2: SNHLY, FYNNEI. In DNA form, the CDR3 reads TGTGCCAGCAGGCGGGAAGACGGCCGGAACACTGAAGCTTTCTTT. Protein: CASRREDGRNTEAFF.

The genes are TRBV28 and TRBJ1-4, with D perhaps TRBD1 (5 bases). V was pared by 4 bases and J by 7 bases, with 19 bases between. This CDR3 has 16 residues. Germline CDR1 reads MDHEN; CDR2 reads SYDVKM. CDR3 amino acids: CASSSTSDPGGEKLFF. The CDR3 DNA reads as TGTGCCAGCAGTTCGACCTCGGACCCTGGGGGTGAAAAACTGTTTTTT.

The chain employs TRBV2 and TRBJ2-2, with TRBD1 matching over 7 bases. CDR1 is SNHLY and CDR2 is FYNNEI in the germline V gene. Trimming removed 5 bases from V and 4 bases from J; junction bases left unmatched: 4. CDR3 length: 14 residues. CDR3 bases: TGTGCCAGCAGTTGGGACAGCGCCACCGGGGAGCTGTTTTTT. This codes for CASSWDSATGELFF.